This is a list of T cell receptor beta chains from one sample in a study of T cells in Graves' hyperthyroidism and ophthalmopathy. MiXCR, applied by TCRdb to the multiplex PCR reads, yields one record per CDR3 protein. This sample yields hundreds of thousands of distinct CDR3 sequences, of which roughly 32% are seen a single time; approximately 31% belongs to the top ten. The sequencing sample was made of blood. The source is a woman between 40 and 50 years old with Graves' hyperthyroidism. CDR3s include the opening cysteine and the closing phenylalanine or tryptophan. Fields, in order: V gene, J gene, clone size, D gene, CDR3 protein, CDR3 DNA. The D gene is left open where the match is weak. Some rows mark clone size as missing; the rest say once, few, many or name a class of expanded clone.

v_call: TRBV9
j_call: TRBJ1-2
clone_size: many
d_call: .
cdr3_aa: CASAGVRYGYTF
cdr3_nt: TGTGCCAGCGCGGGGGTTCGGTATGGCTACACCTTC

v_call: TRBV3-1
j_call: TRBJ1-2
clone_size: many
d_call: .
cdr3_aa: CASSREIANGYTF
cdr3_nt: TGTGCCAGCAGCCGGGAGATCGCGAATGGCTACACCTTC

v_call: TRBV7-6
j_call: TRBJ2-5
clone_size: .
d_call: .
cdr3_aa: CASSSFGVQETQYF
cdr3_nt: TGTGCCAGCAGCTCCTTCGGGGTTCAAGAGACCCAGTACTTC

v_call: TRBV2
j_call: TRBJ1-2
clone_size: many
d_call: .
cdr3_aa: CASSYRYGYTF
cdr3_nt: TGTGCCAGCAGCTACAGATATGGCTACACCTTC

v_call: TRBV9
j_call: TRBJ2-2
clone_size: many
d_call: .
cdr3_aa: CASSVDGVWTGELFF
cdr3_nt: TGTGCCAGCAGCGTAGACGGAGTTTGGACCGGGGAGCTGTTTTTT

v_call: TRBV29-1
j_call: TRBJ2-7
clone_size: .
d_call: TRBD1
cdr3_aa: CSVETGGHEQYF
cdr3_nt: TGCAGCGTTGAAACAGGGGGCCACGAGCAGTACTTC

v_call: TRBV7-6
j_call: TRBJ2-2
clone_size: .
d_call: TRBD1
cdr3_aa: CASSLTGASGNTGELFF
cdr3_nt: TGTGCCAGCAGCTTAACAGGGGCTTCTGGAAACACCGGGGAGCTGTTTTTT

v_call: TRBV28
j_call: TRBJ1-5
clone_size: .
d_call: .
cdr3_aa: CASIPSLRWPQHF
cdr3_nt: TGTGCCAGCATCCCCAGCTTAAGGTGGCCCCAGCATTTT

v_call: TRBV25-1
j_call: TRBJ1-5
clone_size: many
d_call: .
cdr3_aa: CASSDGGSSNQPQHF
cdr3_nt: TGTGCCAGCAGTGACGGGGGTAGTAGCAATCAGCCCCAGCATTTT

v_call: TRBV5-8
j_call: TRBJ2-5
clone_size: few
d_call: .
cdr3_aa: CASSNPGAQETQYF
cdr3_nt: TGTGCCAGCAGTAATCCGGGTGCTCAAGAGACCCAGTACTTC

v_call: TRBV20-1
j_call: TRBJ1-3
clone_size: many
d_call: .
cdr3_aa: CSAKSGNTIYF
cdr3_nt: TGCAGTGCTAAAAGCGGGAACACCATATATTTT

v_call: TRBV25-1
j_call: TRBJ1-2
clone_size: .
d_call: .
cdr3_aa: CAIGQGVYGYTF
cdr3_nt: TGTGCCATCGGTCAGGGCGTCTATGGCTACACCTTC

v_call: TRBV7-2
j_call: TRBJ1-2
clone_size: .
d_call: TRBD1
cdr3_aa: CATRDRGGYTF
cdr3_nt: TGTGCCACCAGGGACAGGGGTGGCTACACCTTC

v_call: TRBV9
j_call: TRBJ2-7
clone_size: few
d_call: TRBD2
cdr3_aa: CASSPGTSVFSQAREQYF
cdr3_nt: TGTGCCAGCAGCCCCGGGACTAGCGTTTTTTCTCAGGCCCGGGAGCAGTACTTC

v_call: TRBV20-1
j_call: TRBJ1-1
clone_size: many
d_call: TRBD1
cdr3_aa: CSASTGVLNTEAFF
cdr3_nt: TGCAGTGCATCGACAGGGGTCCTGAACACTGAAGCTTTCTTT

v_call: TRBV2
j_call: TRBJ2-4
clone_size: .
d_call: .
cdr3_aa: CASNQEGDIQYF
cdr3_nt: TGTGCCAGCAATCAGGAGGGGGACATTCAGTACTTC

v_call: TRBV7-2
j_call: TRBJ2-7
clone_size: .
d_call: .
cdr3_aa: CASSPYWGETYEQYF
cdr3_nt: TGTGCCAGCAGCCCCTATTGGGGGGAAACCTACGAGCAGTACTTC

v_call: TRBV5-1
j_call: TRBJ1-1
clone_size: .
d_call: TRBD1
cdr3_aa: CASSPVLGTGAEAFF
cdr3_nt: TGCGCCAGCAGCCCAGTCCTAGGGACAGGGGCCGAAGCTTTCTTT

v_call: TRBV7-7
j_call: TRBJ1-4
clone_size: many
d_call: .
cdr3_aa: CASSLALGGTEQEKLFF
cdr3_nt: TGTGCTAGCAGCTTAGCCCTGGGGGGGACCGAACAGGAAAAACTGTTTTTT

v_call: TRBV6-5
j_call: TRBJ1-2
clone_size: few
d_call: .
cdr3_aa: CASSPVQSSGYTF
cdr3_nt: TGTGCCAGCAGCCCTGTCCAATCCTCTGGCTACACCTTC

v_call: TRBV7-9
j_call: TRBJ2-7
clone_size: .
d_call: .
cdr3_aa: CASSLAQGKEQYF
cdr3_nt: TGTGCTAGCAGCTTAGCGCAGGGGAAGGAGCAGTACTTC

v_call: TRBV28
j_call: TRBJ1-2
clone_size: few
d_call: TRBD1
cdr3_aa: CASSDRVEGYTF
cdr3_nt: TGTGCCAGCAGCGACAGGGTGGAAGGCTACACCTTC

v_call: TRBV5-1
j_call: TRBJ1-3
clone_size: few
d_call: .
cdr3_aa: CASSLIGPKDGNTIYF
cdr3_nt: TGCGCCAGCAGCTTAATCGGACCCAAGGATGGGAACACCATATATTTT

v_call: TRBV12-3/TRBV12-4
j_call: TRBJ1-1
clone_size: .
d_call: .
cdr3_aa: CASRGFRAEAFF
cdr3_nt: TGTGCCAGCAGGGGGTTCAGGGCTGAAGCTTTCTTT

v_call: TRBV7-9
j_call: TRBJ1-6
clone_size: .
d_call: .
cdr3_aa: CASSPVWPSDGSYNSPLHF
cdr3_nt: TGTGCCAGCAGCCCCGTATGGCCCTCCGACGGCTCCTATAATTCACCCCTCCACTTT

v_call: TRBV28
j_call: TRBJ1-4
clone_size: .
d_call: .
cdr3_aa: CASSLFGRTNEKLFF
cdr3_nt: TGTGCCAGCAGTTTATTTGGTAGAACTAATGAAAAACTGTTTTTT

v_call: TRBV29-1
j_call: TRBJ2-1
clone_size: few
d_call: .
cdr3_aa: CSVALFDEQFF
cdr3_nt: TGCAGCGTCGCGCTGTTCGATGAGCAGTTCTTC

v_call: TRBV7-2
j_call: TRBJ2-7
clone_size: .
d_call: .
cdr3_aa: CASSTGSQNEQYF
cdr3_nt: TGTGCCAGCAGCACCGGGTCGCAGAACGAGCAGTACTTC

v_call: TRBV12-3/TRBV12-4
j_call: TRBJ1-2
clone_size: few
d_call: .
cdr3_aa: CASSTGTVTFAAYYGYTF
cdr3_nt: TGTGCCAGCAGCACCGGGACGGTTACGTTCGCAGCTTACTATGGCTACACCTTC

v_call: TRBV5-5
j_call: TRBJ1-5
clone_size: .
d_call: TRBD1
cdr3_aa: CASSPDRAETQHF
cdr3_nt: TGTGCCAGCAGCCCTGACAGGGCAGAGACCCAGCATTTT

v_call: TRBV4-3
j_call: TRBJ1-4
clone_size: few
d_call: .
cdr3_aa: CASSNHPARANEKLFF
cdr3_nt: TGCGCCAGCAGCAATCATCCAGCAAGAGCTAATGAAAAACTGTTTTTT

v_call: TRBV6-5
j_call: TRBJ1-5
clone_size: .
d_call: .
cdr3_aa: CASSYSGHHNQPQHF
cdr3_nt: TGTGCCAGCAGTTACTCGGGGCACCACAATCAGCCCCAGCATTTT

v_call: TRBV5-1
j_call: TRBJ1-2
clone_size: few
d_call: TRBD1
cdr3_aa: CASSSRTGGSYGYTF
cdr3_nt: TGCGCCAGCAGCTCAAGGACAGGGGGCAGCTATGGCTACACCTTC

v_call: TRBV11-2
j_call: TRBJ2-5
clone_size: .
d_call: TRBD1
cdr3_aa: CASSLIPGGTQYF
cdr3_nt: TGTGCCAGCAGCTTAATCCCAGGGGGGACCCAGTACTTC

v_call: TRBV20-1
j_call: TRBJ2-1
clone_size: .
d_call: .
cdr3_aa: CSASEDEQFF
cdr3_nt: TGCAGTGCTAGCGAAGATGAGCAGTTCTTC

v_call: TRBV6-5
j_call: TRBJ1-1
clone_size: .
d_call: TRBD1
cdr3_aa: CASTRQGGGNTEAFF
cdr3_nt: TGTGCCAGCACCCGACAGGGAGGGGGCAACACTGAAGCTTTCTTT

v_call: TRBV9
j_call: TRBJ2-5
clone_size: .
d_call: TRBD2
cdr3_aa: CASSVERTSGSWETHYF
cdr3_nt: TGTGCCAGCAGCGTAGAAAGGACTAGCGGGAGTTGGGAGACCCACTACTTC

v_call: TRBV29-1
j_call: TRBJ1-2
clone_size: .
d_call: TRBD1
cdr3_aa: CSVDTGGSYGYTF
cdr3_nt: TGCAGCGTTGATACAGGGGGGAGCTATGGCTACACCTTC

v_call: TRBV7-8
j_call: TRBJ1-1
clone_size: many
d_call: .
cdr3_aa: CASLEETVAFF
cdr3_nt: TGTGCCAGCCTCGAGGAGACGGTAGCTTTCTTT

v_call: TRBV19
j_call: TRBJ1-1
clone_size: .
d_call: .
cdr3_aa: CASRTKITVMNTEAFF
cdr3_nt: TGTGCCAGTCGCACGAAGATTACAGTTATGAACACTGAAGCTTTCTTT

v_call: TRBV19
j_call: TRBJ2-2
clone_size: .
d_call: TRBD2
cdr3_aa: CASTKRGATNTGELFF
cdr3_nt: TGTGCCAGTACTAAGCGGGGGGCCACGAACACCGGGGAGCTGTTTTTT

v_call: TRBV6-5
j_call: TRBJ1-2
clone_size: .
d_call: .
cdr3_aa: CASSFDPGTAYGYTF
cdr3_nt: TGTGCCAGCAGTTTCGATCCCGGGACGGCGTATGGCTACACCTTC

v_call: TRBV7-1
j_call: TRBJ2-5
clone_size: .
d_call: .
cdr3_aa: CASSSLFGRRTQYF
cdr3_nt: TGTGCCAGCAGCTCGCTATTTGGCAGGAGGACCCAGTACTTC

v_call: TRBV6-5
j_call: TRBJ1-2
clone_size: few
d_call: .
cdr3_aa: CASSYSGADYGYTF
cdr3_nt: TGTGCCAGCAGTTATTCAGGGGCCGACTATGGCTACACCTTC

v_call: TRBV7-2
j_call: TRBJ1-2
clone_size: many
d_call: .
cdr3_aa: CASTHGPGSYGYTF
cdr3_nt: TGTGCCAGCACCCACGGCCCAGGGAGCTATGGCTACACCTTC

v_call: TRBV2
j_call: TRBJ1-1
clone_size: many
d_call: TRBD1
cdr3_aa: CASSLRDRNTEAFF
cdr3_nt: TGTGCCAGCAGCCTCCGGGACAGGAACACTGAAGCTTTCTTT

v_call: TRBV19
j_call: TRBJ1-2
clone_size: .
d_call: .
cdr3_aa: CASSISTGHYGYTF
cdr3_nt: TGTGCCAGTAGTATTTCTACAGGGCACTATGGCTACACCTTC

v_call: TRBV6-5
j_call: TRBJ1-4
clone_size: many
d_call: .
cdr3_aa: CASRDSHEKLFF
cdr3_nt: TGTGCCAGCAGGGATTCGCATGAAAAACTGTTTTTT

v_call: TRBV5-8
j_call: TRBJ2-1
clone_size: .
d_call: TRBD1
cdr3_aa: CASSSGGSEQFF
cdr3_nt: TGTGCCAGCAGCTCAGGGGGAAGTGAGCAGTTCTTC